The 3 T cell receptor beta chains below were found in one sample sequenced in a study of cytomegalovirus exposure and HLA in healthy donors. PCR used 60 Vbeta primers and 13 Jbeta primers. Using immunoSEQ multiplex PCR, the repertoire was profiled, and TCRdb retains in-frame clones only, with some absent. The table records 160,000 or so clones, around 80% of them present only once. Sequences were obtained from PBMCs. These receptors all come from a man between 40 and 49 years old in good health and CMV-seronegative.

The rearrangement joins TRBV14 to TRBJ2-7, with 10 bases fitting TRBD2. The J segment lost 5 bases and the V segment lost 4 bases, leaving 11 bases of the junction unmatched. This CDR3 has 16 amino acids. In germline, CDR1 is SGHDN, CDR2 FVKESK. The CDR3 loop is CASSPRASGRVHEQYF. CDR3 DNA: TGTGCCAGCAGCCCAAGAGCGAGCGGGAGGGTCCACGAGCAGTACTTC.

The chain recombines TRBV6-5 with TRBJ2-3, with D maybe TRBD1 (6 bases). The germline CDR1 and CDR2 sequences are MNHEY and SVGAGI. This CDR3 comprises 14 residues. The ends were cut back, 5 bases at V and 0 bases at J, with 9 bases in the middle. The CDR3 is CASSRDTSTDTQYF. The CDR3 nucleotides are TGTGCCAGCAGTCGGGACACAAGCACAGATACGCAGTATTTT.

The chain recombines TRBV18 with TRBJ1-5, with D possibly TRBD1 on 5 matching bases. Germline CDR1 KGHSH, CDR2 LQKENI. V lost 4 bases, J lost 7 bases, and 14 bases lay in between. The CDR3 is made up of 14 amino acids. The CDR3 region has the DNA TGTGCCAGCTCACTCAATAAGGGGAGGCAGCCCCAGCATTTT. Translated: CASSLNKGRQPQHF.